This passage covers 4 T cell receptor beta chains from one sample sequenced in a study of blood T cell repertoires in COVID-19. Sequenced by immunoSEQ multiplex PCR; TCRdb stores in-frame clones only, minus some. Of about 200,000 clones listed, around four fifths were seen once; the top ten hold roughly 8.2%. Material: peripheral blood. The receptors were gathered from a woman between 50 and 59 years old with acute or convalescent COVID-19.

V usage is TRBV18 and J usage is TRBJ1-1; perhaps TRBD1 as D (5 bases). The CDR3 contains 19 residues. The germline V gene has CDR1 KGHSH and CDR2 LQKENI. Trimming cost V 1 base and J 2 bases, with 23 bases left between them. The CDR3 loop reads CASSPREDGRGWVNTEAFF. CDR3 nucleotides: TGTGCCAGCTCACCACGGGAAGATGGGAGGGGATGGGTCAACACTGAAGCTTTCTTT.

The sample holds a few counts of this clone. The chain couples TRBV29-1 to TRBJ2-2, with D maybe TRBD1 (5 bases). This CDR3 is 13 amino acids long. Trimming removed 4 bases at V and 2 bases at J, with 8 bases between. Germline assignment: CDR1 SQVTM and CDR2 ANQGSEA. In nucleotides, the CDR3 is TGCAGCGTTGTTAGGGGTAACACCGGGGAGCTGTTTTTT. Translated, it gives CSVVRGNTGELFF.

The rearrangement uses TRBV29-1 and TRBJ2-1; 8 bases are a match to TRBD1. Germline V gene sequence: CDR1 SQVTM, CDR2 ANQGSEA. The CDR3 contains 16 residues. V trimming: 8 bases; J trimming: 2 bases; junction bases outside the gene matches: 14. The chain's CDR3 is CSPTTLGTGTYNEQFF. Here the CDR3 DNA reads TGCAGCCCGACGACTCTCGGGACAGGAACCTACAATGAGCAGTTCTTC.

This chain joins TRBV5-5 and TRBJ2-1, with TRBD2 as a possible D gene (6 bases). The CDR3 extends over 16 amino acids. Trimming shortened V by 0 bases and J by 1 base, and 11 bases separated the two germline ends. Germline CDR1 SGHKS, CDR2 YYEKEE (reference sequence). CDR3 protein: CASSLELRGSYNEQFF. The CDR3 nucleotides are TGTGCCAGCAGCTTGGAATTGCGGGGATCCTACAATGAGCAGTTCTTC.